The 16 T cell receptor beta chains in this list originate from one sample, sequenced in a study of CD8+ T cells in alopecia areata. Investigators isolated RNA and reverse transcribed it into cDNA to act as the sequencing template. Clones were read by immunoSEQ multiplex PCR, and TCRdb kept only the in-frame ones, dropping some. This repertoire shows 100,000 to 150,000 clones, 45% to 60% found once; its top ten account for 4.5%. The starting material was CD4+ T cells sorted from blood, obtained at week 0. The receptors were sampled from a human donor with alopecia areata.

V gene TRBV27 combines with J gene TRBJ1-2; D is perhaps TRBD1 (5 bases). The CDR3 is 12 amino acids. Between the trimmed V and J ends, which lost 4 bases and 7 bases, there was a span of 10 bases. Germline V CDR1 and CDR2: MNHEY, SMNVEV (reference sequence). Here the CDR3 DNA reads TGTGCCAGCAGTTCAGGGCAGGGTGGCTACACCTTC. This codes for CASSSGQGGYTF.

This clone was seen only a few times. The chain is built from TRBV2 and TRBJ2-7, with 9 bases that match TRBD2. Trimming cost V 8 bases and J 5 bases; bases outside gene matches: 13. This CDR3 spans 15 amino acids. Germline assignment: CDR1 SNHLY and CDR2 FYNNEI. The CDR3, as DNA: TGTGCCAGCGGGCCTCTTAGCGGGAGTTTCGACGAGCAGTACTTC. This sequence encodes CASGPLSGSFDEQYF.

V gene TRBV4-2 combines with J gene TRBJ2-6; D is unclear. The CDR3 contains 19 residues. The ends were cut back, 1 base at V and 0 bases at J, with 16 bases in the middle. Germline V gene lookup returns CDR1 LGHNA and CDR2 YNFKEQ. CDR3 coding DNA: TGTGCCAGCAGCCAAGTAATGGATACAGAGAGCTCTGGGGCCAACGTCCTGACTTTC. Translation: CASSQVMDTESSGANVLTF.

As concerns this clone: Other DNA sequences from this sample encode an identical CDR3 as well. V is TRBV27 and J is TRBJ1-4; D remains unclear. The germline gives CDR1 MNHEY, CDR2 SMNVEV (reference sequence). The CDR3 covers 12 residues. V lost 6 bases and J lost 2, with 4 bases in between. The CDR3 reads CASSATNEKLFF. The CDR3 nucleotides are TGTGCCAGCAGCGCCACTAATGAAAAACTGTTTTTT.

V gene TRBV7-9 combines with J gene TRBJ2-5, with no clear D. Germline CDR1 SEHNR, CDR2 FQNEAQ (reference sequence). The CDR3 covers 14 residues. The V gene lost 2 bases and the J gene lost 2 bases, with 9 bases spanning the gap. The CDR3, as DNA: TGTGCCAGCAGCTTAAAACAATTGCAAGAGACCCAGTACTTC. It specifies CASSLKQLQETQYF.

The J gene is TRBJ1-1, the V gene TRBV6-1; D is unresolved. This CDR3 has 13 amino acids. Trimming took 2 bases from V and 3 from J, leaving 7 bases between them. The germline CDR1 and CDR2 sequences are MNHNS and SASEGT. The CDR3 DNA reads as TGTGCCAGCAGTGAATTAGGGTACACTGAAGCTTTCTTT. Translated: CASSELGYTEAFF.

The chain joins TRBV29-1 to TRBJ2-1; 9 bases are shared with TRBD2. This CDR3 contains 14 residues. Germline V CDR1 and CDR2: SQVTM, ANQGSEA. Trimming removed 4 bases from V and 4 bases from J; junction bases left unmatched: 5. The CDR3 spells CSVGAGGIYNEQFF. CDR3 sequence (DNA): TGCAGCGTTGGGGCGGGAGGGATATACAATGAGCAGTTCTTC.

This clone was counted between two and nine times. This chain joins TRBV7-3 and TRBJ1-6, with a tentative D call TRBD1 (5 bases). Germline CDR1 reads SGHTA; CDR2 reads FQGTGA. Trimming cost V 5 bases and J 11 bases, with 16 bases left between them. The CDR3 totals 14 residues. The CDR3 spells CASSPSGGLAPLHF. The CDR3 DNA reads TGTGCCAGCAGCCCCAGCGGGGGACTAGCACCCCTCCACTTT.

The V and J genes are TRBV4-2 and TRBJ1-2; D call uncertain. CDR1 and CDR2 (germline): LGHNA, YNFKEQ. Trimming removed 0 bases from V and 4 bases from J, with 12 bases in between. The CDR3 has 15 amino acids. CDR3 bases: TGTGCCAGCAGCCAAGAAGGCCAACAGAGCTATGGCTACACCTTC. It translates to CASSQEGQQSYGYTF.

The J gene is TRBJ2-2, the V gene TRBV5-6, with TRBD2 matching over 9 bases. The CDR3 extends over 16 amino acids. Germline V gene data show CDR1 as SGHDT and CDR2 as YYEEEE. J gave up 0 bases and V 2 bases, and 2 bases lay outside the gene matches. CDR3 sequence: CASSFSSGANTGELFF. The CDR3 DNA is TGTGCCAGCAGCTTCTCTAGCGGGGCGAACACCGGGGAGCTGTTTTTT.

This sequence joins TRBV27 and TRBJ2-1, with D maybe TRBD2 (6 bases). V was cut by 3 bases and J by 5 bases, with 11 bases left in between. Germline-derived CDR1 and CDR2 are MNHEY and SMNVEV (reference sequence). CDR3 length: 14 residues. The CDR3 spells CASSFGRRDNEQFF. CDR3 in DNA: TGTGCCAGCAGTTTCGGGCGGAGGGACAATGAGCAGTTCTTC.

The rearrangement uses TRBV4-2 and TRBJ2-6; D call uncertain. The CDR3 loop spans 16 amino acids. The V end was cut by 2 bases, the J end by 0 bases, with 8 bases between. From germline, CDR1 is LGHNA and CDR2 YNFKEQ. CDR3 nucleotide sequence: TGTGCCAGCAGCCAACTCAGAGACTCTGGGGCCAACGTCCTGACTTTC. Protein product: CASSQLRDSGANVLTF.

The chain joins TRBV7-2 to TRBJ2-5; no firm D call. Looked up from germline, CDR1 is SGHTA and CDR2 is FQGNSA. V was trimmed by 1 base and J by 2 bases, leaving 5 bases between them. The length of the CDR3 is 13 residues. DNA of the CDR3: TGTGCCAGCAGCTTAGTCGAGCAAGAGACCCAGTACTTC. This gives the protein CASSLVEQETQYF.

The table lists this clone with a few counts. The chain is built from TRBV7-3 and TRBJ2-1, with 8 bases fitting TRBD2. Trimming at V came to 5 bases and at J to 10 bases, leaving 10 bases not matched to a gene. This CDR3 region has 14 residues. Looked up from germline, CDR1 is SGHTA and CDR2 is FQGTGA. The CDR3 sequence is CASSTSAGVGEQFF. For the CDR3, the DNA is TGTGCCAGCAGCACGTCAGCGGGAGTGGGGGAGCAGTTCTTC.

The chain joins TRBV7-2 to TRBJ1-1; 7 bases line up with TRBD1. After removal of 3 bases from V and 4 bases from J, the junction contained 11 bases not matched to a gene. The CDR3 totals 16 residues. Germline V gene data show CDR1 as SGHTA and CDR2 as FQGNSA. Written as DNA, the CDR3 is TGTGCCAGCAGCTTGAACGCCGGGACAGTGGGCACTGAAGCTTTCTTT. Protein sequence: CASSLNAGTVGTEAFF.

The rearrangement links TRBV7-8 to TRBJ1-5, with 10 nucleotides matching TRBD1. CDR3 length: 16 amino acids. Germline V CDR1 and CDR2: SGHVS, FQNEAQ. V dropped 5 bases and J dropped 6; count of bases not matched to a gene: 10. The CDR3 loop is CASSARRQGAGQPQHF. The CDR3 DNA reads TGTGCCAGCAGCGCACGTCGACAGGGGGCGGGTCAGCCCCAGCATTTT.